This TCR beta chain was documented in a study of cytomegalovirus exposure and HLA in healthy donors (dated by TCRdb to about 2017). Background on the whole study: An earlier analysis of roughly 630 of the donors reported 250 to 350 Gb of sequence data and around 110 million unique TCR beta sequences from some 180 million T cells. Along with the roughly 670-subject first cohort, a separate validation cohort of 120 different subjects was used. HLA typing covered class I and class II loci at four-digit resolution. Around 320 gigabases of sequencing data and 70 million to 85 million unique TCR sequences were included in an early release covering about 600 HLA-typed donors. The T cell repertoires of around 730 subjects were profiled by immunosequencing and related to cytomegalovirus serostatus. The number of typed donors differed by locus: about 620-640 for A, B, C, DRB1 and DQB1; 500 to 550 for DQA1; approximately 600 for DPA1; and 400 to 480 for DPB1. In a later analysis, previously published TCR beta repertoires from 666 donors were re-analyzed and high-resolution HLA genotyping was added so that TCR occurrence patterns could be studied. To decide whether each TCR beta V gene segment behaved as functional or pseudogenic, an earlier analysis of fewer than 750 of the donors relied on high-throughput TCR beta sequencing. Across some 400 genotyped donors of the cohort, an average of roughly 230,000 unique TCR beta nucleotide sequences per donor were sequenced, and roughly a sixth of those sequences were non-productive. The later analysis used no new phenotypic data to find candidate immune exposures, relying instead on TCR beta sequences and their occurrence across donors. Donor age, sex, ethnicity and CMV serostatus were collected together with the repertoire data. A later genetic analysis used genome-wide SNP genotypes for about 60% of the roughly 670 donors, treating that subset as a discovery cohort. Among the approximately 400 genotyped donors, approximately 82% belonged to the genetic ancestry cluster associated with self-reported Caucasian donors. Roughly 5 DR-DQ haplotypes were handled as single units for association and clustering, since linkage in the cohort was strong. The study combined high-throughput TCR immunosequencing, statistical association of individual TCRs with disease status, and machine learning to predict cytomegalovirus infection status. The study aimed to test whether cataloging public T cell receptors could reveal signatures of past pathogen exposure. All discovery cohort repertoires had been generated on a single sequencing platform.

Preparation of the library involved the immunoSEQ multiplex PCR assay. A mixture of 60 forward primers for TCR Vbeta segments and 13 reverse primers for TCR Jbeta segments was used in the multiplex PCR. Amplification of the CDR3 region of rearranged TCR beta genes was performed with a multiplex PCR assay on genomic DNA. The Illumina HiSeq System was used to sequence the amplified TCR beta libraries as 87-base-pair reads. The published analysis was carried out like this. Across the roughly 640 repertoires, a later analysis counted approximately 83 million unique TCR beta chains, 9.5 million to 13 million of which were shared by at least two donors. Raw reads were error-corrected and collapsed into unique sequences with a nearest-neighbor algorithm that merged closely related sequences to remove PCR and sequencing errors. To assign V, D and J gene segments, CDR3 sequences were aligned to IMGT reference sequences. For a sequence to be retained, a match of at least six nucleotides was required to both a V gene segment and a J gene segment. A rearrangement counted as productive if the CDR3 had no stop codons and remained in frame with V and J, and every other rearrangement counted as non-productive. Following IMGT convention, CDR3 was defined as the stretch from the second conserved V-encoded cysteine to the conserved J-encoded phenylalanine. The earlier analysis of about 560 of the donors excluded any sequence lacking an unambiguous match to a single V gene segment. An earlier analysis of about 590 of the donors classified V segments as functional when productive rearrangements were above 56.7% and as segregating when the standard deviation between donors was above 5%. A statistical classification framework was developed to diagnose cytomegalovirus status using the catalog of TCR beta chain sequences. A later analysis assigned V and J genes by comparing TCR nucleotide sequences with IMGT/GENE-DB human TR gene sequences. The TCRdist pipeline was used in a later analysis to assign CDR3 sequences and most-parsimonious VDJ recombination scenarios. In a later analysis, each TCR beta chain was defined by its CDR3 amino acid sequence together with its V-gene family, and reads lacking a unique V-gene family were excluded. As a way to deal with suspected cross-contamination and a sequencing artifact, a later analysis dropped roughly 600 nucleotide sequences that were highly shared and had low generation probability. A later analysis calculated a clonal expansion index for each public chain from normalized within-repertoire ranks of inferred template counts. A later analysis computed generation probabilities with a VDJ recombination model fitted to out-of-frame rearrangements, and checked the results against IGoR. Hypergeometric tests were used in a later analysis to score TCR-TCR, TCR-HLA and TCR-CMV co-occurrence, with a repertoire-size bias correction applied to the TCR pairs. False discovery rates were estimated in a later analysis by permuting HLA or CMV assignments 20 times. In a later analysis, co-occurring TCRs were grouped using DBSCAN, and TCRdist sequence similarity was added for clustering within HLA-allele-positive subsets. Repertoires with fewer than 30,000 or more than 120,000 public chains were left out of co-occurrence clustering, as were about 5 repertoires with anomalous nucleotide sharing. TCRdb limited this immuneACCESS table to in-frame rearrangements with V and J called. A share of clones is missing; checked studies link under half to unresolved V genes, and the rest is unexplained. V, J and clone size are those of that table, while D and trimming were read from the DNA. This sample holds about 100,000 clones; roughly 80% were observed only once. 8% to 10% of the sample lies in the top ten.

Notes on this clone: It lacks a known antigen. No base qualities exist here, and no much larger clone lies one base off it.

The cohort was made up of 666 healthy bone marrow donors. All cohort members were sampled while nominally healthy, although unrecorded immune exposures were likely present. The donor was CMV seropositive and was included in the group of 300 or so seropositive cohort members. A peripheral blood sample was collected from each donor, and TCR beta sequencing was performed on peripheral blood mononuclear cells. The Qiagen DNeasy Blood Extraction Kit was used to extract genomic DNA from the blood cell samples. Paper-wide results and their limitations: V-gene and J-gene trimming of TCR beta chains was associated with a missense DCLRE1C variant in a later genetic analysis, and the association was replicated in an independent cohort. A later analysis found that TCR association rates varied across HLA loci, with DRB1 alleles showing the most associated TCRs and HLA-C alleles the fewest. For the cohort, immune exposure information was limited to CMV serostatus. In a later analysis, 15,000 to 20,000 TCR beta sequences were associated with specific HLA alleles at a false discovery rate of 0.05. In a later analysis, most CMV-associated TCR beta chains were found to appear HLA-restricted, with HLA associations seemingly driven largely by CMV exposure. In a later analysis, HLA-associated TCR beta chains were found to be more clonally expanded and to have lower generation probabilities than equally common non-associated chains. In an earlier analysis of about 540 of the donors, most TCR beta V segments were observed in productive rearrangements about 90% or about 30% of the time, broadly matching IMGT annotations. The study gave a list of about 170 TCR beta chains associated with cytomegalovirus. Compared with the 666-donor mean, donors in an Asian-associated ancestry cluster had fewer N-insertions in productive TCRs, according to a later genetic analysis. The earlier analysis of fewer than 750 of the donors excluded over 15 rarely observed V segments, including chromosome 9 orphons, because counts were too low. The classifier was reported to diagnose cytomegalovirus status with high specificity and sensitivity in both the original and validation cohorts. The sequencing pipeline was judged likely to have produced a cluster of highly shared sequence variants as a technical artifact. Several of the top co-occurrence clusters appeared to be linked to parvovirus B19, influenza, CMV and Epstein-Barr virus, according to a later analysis. In vitro tests confirmed that a few of the cytomegalovirus-associated TCR beta chains recognize cytomegalovirus antigens. The authors suggested that the approach could potentially be extended to other disease states and immunological phenotypes. Because HLA typing was missing for some donors at each locus, association tests included only the typed subset. A further reported finding was that TCR beta sequences accurately predicted the HLA-A and HLA-B alleles for most subjects in the first cohort. Correlated functional status among segregating V segments might be attributable to linkage disequilibrium, but an unknown experimental factor could not be ruled out. The cohort was sequenced for TCR beta chains only, and without alpha or paired-chain data the features that could be detected were limited. The presence/absence analyses assumed that sequencing depth was roughly uniform across donors, and that assumption may not be true. Most TCR sequences were observed very rarely across donors, whereas some public TCRs were present in many individuals. When HLA alleles, especially DR and DQ, strongly co-occurred, attributing TCR associations to individual alleles was difficult.

Sequencing input: PBMCs. The receptor's source is a male donor in good health and CMV-seropositive.

The CDR3 here reads CSVENSGAEAFF. Read as DNA, the sequence is TGCAGCGTTGAAAACAGCGGCGCTGAAGCTTTCTTT. Recombination connected TRBV29-1 to TRBJ1-1, with an unclear D gene assignment. From a lookup of the germline V gene, CDR1 and CDR2 are SQVTM and ANQGSEA. From the cysteine through the phenylalanine, the CDR3 covers 12 amino acids. The read is trimmed to its CDR3 DNA, 36 bases read in frame from base 1. Trimming costs V 2 bases and J 6 bases, and their ends lie 10 bases apart.